The clone carrying this TCR beta chain was counted between two and nine times. The antigen remains unidentified. TCRdb passed the reads through MiXCR, listing each CDR3 protein once. Among about 530,000 distinct CDR3 sequences listed, approximately 25% were seen once. This sample was included in a study of T cell repertoires in cytomegalovirus infection. Study overall: Public TCR beta signatures indicated both CMV infection and matching HLA type.

Overall study results and limits: Dominant in the ex vivo response were TCR beta clonotypes restricted by HLA-C and specific for CMV. Carriers of CMV plus the relevant HLA were identified by cumulative public TCR beta family frequency.

This clonotype originated in a human donor in good health (CMV status not recorded). Some clones in this sample may be carry-over from other donors' samples. The material sequenced was PBMCs.

The CDR3 nucleotides read TGTGCGACCCGCCGCGGGGGCAGGGGTGGCTACACCTTC. This translates into CATRRGGRGGYTF. The rearrangement joins TRBV19 to TRBJ1-2, with D perhaps TRBD1 (6 bases). This CDR3 is built from 13 residues. In germline, CDR1 is LNHDA, CDR2 SQIVND (reference sequence).